This T cell receptor beta chain comes out of a study of regulatory T cells in long-lasting Graves disease. Unmatched junction bases numbered 2, after V lost 5 bases and J lost 0 bases. Germline CDR1 reads DFQATT; CDR2 reads SNEGSKA (reference sequence). CDR3 length equals 14 residues. Stated time point: newly diagnosed GD, antithyroid drugs for less than 3 months. PBMCs were the source of the RNA used for TCR sequencing. It was by American Thyroid Association guidelines that Graves' disease was diagnosed. The TCR beta library used iRepertoire HTBI primers with Arm-PCR amplification of CDR3. MiXCR was run by TCRdb on the multiplex PCR reads, yielding one entry per CDR3 protein. The top ten hold 12% of the sample, which has 550,000 to 650,000 distinct CDR3 sequences, about 16% seen once. These same data were also listed under a study on T cells in Graves' hyperthyroidism and ophthalmopathy. This second study notes: The majority of expanded thyroid clonotypes above 0.001 also appeared in blood.

Sequences were derived from peripheral blood mononuclear cells (PBMCs), sampled at new diagnosis, from a patient treated with antithyroid drugs. The V and J genes are TRBV20-1 and TRBJ2-1; 9 bases line up with TRBD1. This clonotype was sampled from a man aged 18 to 30 with Graves disease. DNA of the CDR3: TGCAGTGCTGTGACAGGGGGCTCCTACAATGAGCAGTTCTTC. Translation gives CSAVTGGSYNEQFF.